This record covers a single TCR beta chain. CDR1 is MDHEN and CDR2 is SYDVKM in the germline V gene. V lost 8 bases and J lost 0, with 22 bases in between. The CDR3 length is 17 residues. Clones were read by immunoSEQ multiplex PCR, and TCRdb kept only the in-frame ones, dropping some. The sample includes some 40,000 clones, around 85% of them seen just once. The data belong to a study of blood T cell repertoires in COVID-19. Study in general: Samples came from the United States, Italy and Spain, spanning acute and convalescent COVID-19.

V is TRBV28 and J is TRBJ1-1; no definite D call. Sequencing was performed on peripheral blood. This TCR was recovered from a woman of 80 years or more with acute or convalescent COVID-19. This CDR3 reads CASVRGASTFMNTEAFF. CDR3 nucleotides: TGTGCCAGCGTCCGGGGAGCTTCGACTTTCATGAACACTGAAGCTTTCTTT.